This T cell receptor (beta chain) derives from a study of blood T cell repertoires in COVID-19. Overall study: COVID-19 samples collected from the United States, Italy and Spain covered acute and convalescent phases. PBMCs, B-cell-depleted T cells, or T cells were the source of the cDNA or gDNA that made up the material.

V was clipped by 1 base and J by 4 bases, with 14 bases between them. CDR1 and CDR2 from the germline V gene are SGHRS and YFSETQ. The length of the CDR3 is 16 residues. In the original analysis: Using reference gene primer amplification, nucleated cell counts were estimated. Using immunoSEQ multiplex PCR, the repertoire was profiled, and TCRdb retains in-frame clones only, with some absent. That table furnishes V, J and clone size, whereas the DNA furnished D and trimming. The top ten hold 1% of the sample, which has 300,000 or so clones, 80% to 90% seen once. This clonotype was obtained from a man aged 45-65 years with active or convalescent COVID-19. This sequence joins TRBV5-1 and TRBJ2-2, with D tentatively TRBD2 (6 bases). The sequenced material came from peripheral blood. The CDR3 nucleotides read TGCGCCAGCAGCTTGACCGGCGGGGTTAGCACCGGGGAGCTGTTTTTT. Residues: CASSLTGGVSTGELFF.